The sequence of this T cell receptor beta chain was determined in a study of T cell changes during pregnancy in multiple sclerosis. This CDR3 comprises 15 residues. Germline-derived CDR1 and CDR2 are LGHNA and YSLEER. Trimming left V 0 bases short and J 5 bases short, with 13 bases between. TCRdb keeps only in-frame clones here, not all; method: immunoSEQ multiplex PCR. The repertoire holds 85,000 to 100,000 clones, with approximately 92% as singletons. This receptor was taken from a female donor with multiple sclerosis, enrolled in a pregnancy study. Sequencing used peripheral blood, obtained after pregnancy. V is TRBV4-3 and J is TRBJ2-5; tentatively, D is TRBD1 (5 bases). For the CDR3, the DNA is TGCGCCAGCAGCCAAGATCCCCAGGGTATGGAGACCCAGTACTTC. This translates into CASSQDPQGMETQYF.